This T cell receptor (beta chain) comes out of a study of OX40 agonist ivuxolimab in advanced cancers. This CDR3 spans 17 amino acids. Germline V lookup: CDR1 SGHDN, CDR2 FVKESK. Trimming removed 2 bases at V and 2 bases at J, with 16 bases between. Sampling times: baseline, cycle 4 day 1, cycle 7 day 1. Some clones are missing from TCRdb's copy, which holds only in-frame ones; the method was immunoSEQ multiplex PCR. The sample holds more than 70,000 clones, around 82% seen once. Sequencing used CD4+ or CD8+ T cells sorted from blood, obtained in a trial of the OX40 agonist ivuxolimab. The source is an adult with an advanced solid tumor such as melanoma, head and neck, liver or kidney cancer. The chain employs TRBV14 and TRBJ2-4; D ambiguous. CDR3 sequence (DNA): TGTGCCAGCAGCCAAAGCCGAACTGCTTCGTCCAAAAACATTCAGTACTTC. Its translation is CASSQSRTASSKNIQYF.